The 16 T cell receptor beta chains listed next were all sequenced from one sample in a study of T cell responses to AZD1222 COVID-19 vaccine. Clones were read by immunoSEQ multiplex PCR, and TCRdb kept only the in-frame ones, dropping some. The sample holds tens of thousands of clones, nearly 95% seen once. Sample: peripheral blood, taken on day 0 of AZD1222 vaccination. The receptors come from an adult in good health.

The chain joins TRBV6-2 or TRBV6-3 to TRBJ2-1; 11 bases map to TRBD2. The CDR3 length is 16 residues. The germline V gene encodes CDR1 MNHEY and CDR2 SVGEGT. J gave up 2 bases and V 0 bases, and 0 bases lay outside the gene matches. The CDR3 DNA sequence: TGTGCCAGCAGTTACTCGACTAGCGGGGCCTACAATGAGCAGTTCTTC. Translated, it gives CASSYSTSGAYNEQFF.

This chain joins TRBV7-9 and TRBJ1-5; D perhaps matches TRBD1 (6 bases). Germline assignment: CDR1 SEHNR and CDR2 FQNEAQ (reference sequence). The CDR3 contains 14 residues. Trimming shortened V by 3 bases and J by 3 bases, and 9 bases separated the two germline ends. CDR3 bases: TGTGCCAGCAGCTTGGACAGCCCCAATCAGCCCCAGCATTTT. As protein: CASSLDSPNQPQHF. The full variable domain, completed using reference TRBV7-9 and TRBJ1-5, is DTGVSQNPRHKITKRGQNVTFRCDPISEHNRLYWYRQTLGQGPEFLTYFQNEAQLEKSRLLSDRFSAERPKGSFSTLEIQRTEQGDSAMYLCASSLDSPNQPQHFGDGTRLSIL.

CDR3 nucleotides: TGTGCCAGCAGCCGACAGTGGGCCTACGAGCAGTACTTC. Amino acid sequence: CASSRQWAYEQYF. The V call is TRBV14, the J call TRBJ2-7, with TRBD1 as a possible D gene (5 bases). Germline V gene sequence: CDR1 SGHDN, CDR2 FVKESK. V gave up 4 bases and J gave up 2 bases, with 9 bases separating them. The CDR3 contains 13 residues.

The V and J genes are TRBV5-1 and TRBJ2-7; no firm D call. Germline values: CDR1 SGHRS, CDR2 YFSETQ. Trimming left V 2 bases short and J 2 bases short, with 11 bases between. The CDR3 covers 14 residues. CDR3 coding DNA: TGCGCCAGCAGCTTATCGGGCGGAGCCTACGAGCAGTACTTC. As protein: CASSLSGGAYEQYF.

V usage is TRBV6-4 and J usage is TRBJ1-1; D gene unclear. This CDR3 comprises 14 residues. V shed 5 bases and J shed 3 bases, with 13 bases lying between them. CDR1 is MRHNA and CDR2 is SNTAGT in the germline V gene. CDR3 bases: TGTGCCAGCAGTAGGACCTTGGAGGACACTGAAGCTTTCTTT. This translates into CASSRTLEDTEAFF.

The chain couples TRBV6-5 to TRBJ2-1; D call uncertain. CDR1 MNHEY and CDR2 SVGAGI come from the germline V gene. The CDR3 length is 14 residues. V was trimmed by 0 bases and J by 3 bases, leaving 6 bases between them. CDR3: CASSYSGSYNEQFF. In DNA form, the CDR3 reads TGTGCCAGCAGTTACTCTGGCAGCTACAATGAGCAGTTCTTC.

This chain links TRBV2 with TRBJ1-1; no definite D call. CDR1 and CDR2 (germline): SNHLY, FYNNEI. This CDR3 is 14 amino acids long. Trimming stripped 5 bases from V and 0 bases from J, with 10 bases between. CDR3 amino acids: CASSPIPMNTEAFF. Written as DNA, the CDR3 is TGTGCCAGCAGTCCGATCCCTATGAACACTGAAGCTTTCTTT.

V is TRBV20-1 and J is TRBJ1-2; D is unresolved. There are 10 residues in the CDR3. Trimming took 6 bases from V and 6 from J, leaving 8 bases between them. Germline V CDR1 and CDR2: DFQATT, SNEGSKA (reference sequence). The CDR3 DNA reads TGCAGTGCCATAGATGATGGCTACACCTTC. This sequence encodes CSAIDDGYTF.

The chain recombines TRBV18 with TRBJ2-1; a weak D match, TRBD2 (5 bases). CDR1 and CDR2 from the germline V gene are KGHSH and LQKENI. The CDR3 contains 15 residues. The ends were cut back, 3 bases at V and 5 bases at J, with 14 bases in the middle. The CDR3 DNA is TGTGCCAGCTCACCCGCCGGGATGGACGACAATGAGCAGTTCTTC. Its protein is CASSPAGMDDNEQFF.

The rearrangement uses TRBV9 and TRBJ1-3; no clear D. CDR1 is SGDLS and CDR2 is YYNGEE in the germline V gene. V lost 4 bases, J lost 1 base, and 18 bases lay in between. There are 17 residues in the CDR3. CDR3 in amino acids: CASSPQDVRRSGNTIYF. Here the CDR3 DNA reads TGTGCCAGCAGCCCCCAAGACGTCCGGCGTTCTGGAAACACCATATATTTT.

The rearrangement links TRBV5-1 to TRBJ2-7; 9 bases agree with TRBD1. The CDR3 runs 14 residues. V gave up 5 bases and J gave up 7 bases; unmatched junction bases: 10. The germline gives CDR1 SGHRS, CDR2 YFSETQ. CDR3 region: CASSSGTGPFEQYF. The CDR3 DNA reads TGCGCCAGCAGTTCCGGGACAGGGCCTTTTGAGCAGTACTTC.

V gene TRBV4-1 combines with J gene TRBJ1-2; D perhaps matches TRBD1 (6 bases). The CDR3 loop spans 14 amino acids. V lost 3 bases, J lost 6 bases, and 14 bases lay in between. CDR1 MGHRA and CDR2 YSYEKL come from the germline V gene. Written as DNA, the CDR3 is TGCGCCAGCAGCCAGAGGGGGTTGGCCGATGGCTACACCTTC. Translating gives CASSQRGLADGYTF.

The genes are TRBV4-3 and TRBJ2-5; D call uncertain. The CDR3 has 13 residues. The germline V gene has CDR1 LGHNA and CDR2 YSLEER. The V end lost 0 bases, the J end lost 5 bases, and 7 bases lay between the germline ends. The CDR3 protein is CASSQDAAETQYF. CDR3 DNA: TGCGCCAGCAGCCAAGATGCAGCGGAGACCCAGTACTTC.

This chain connects TRBV18 to TRBJ1-2, with 7 nucleotides matching TRBD1. The CDR3 has 13 residues. The trim removed 3 bases at V and 6 bases at J, leaving 4 bases unmatched. Germline CDR1 is KGHSH and CDR2 is LQKENI. For the CDR3, the DNA is TGTGCCAGCTCACCGGACACAGGGGATGGCTACACCTTC. Translation gives CASSPDTGDGYTF. The full variable domain, completed using reference TRBV18 and TRBJ1-2, is NAGVMQNPRHLVRRRGQEARLRCSPMKGHSHVYWYRQLPEEGLKFMVYLQKENIIDESGMPKERFSAEFPKEGPSILRIQQVVRGDSAAYFCASSPDTGDGYTFGSGTRLTVV.

This chain joins TRBV4-3 and TRBJ1-2, with TRBD1 matching over 8 bases. The CDR3 has 18 amino acids. The germline gives CDR1 LGHNA, CDR2 YSLEER. The J segment lost 8 bases and the V segment lost 6 bases, leaving 23 bases of the junction unmatched. This chain's CDR3 is CASRRIPTPDRGSIGYTF. CDR3 DNA: TGCGCCAGCAGGCGTATCCCGACCCCCGACAGGGGATCAATCGGCTACACCTTC.

The chain links TRBV7-2 to TRBJ1-1; D is uncertain. The CDR3 length is 14 residues. Trimming removed 5 bases at V and 0 bases at J, with 10 bases between. Looked up from germline, CDR1 is SGHTA and CDR2 is FQGNSA. CDR3 sequence (DNA): TGTGCCAGCAGCAGAGACACCATGAACACTGAAGCTTTCTTT. Amino acids: CASSRDTMNTEAFF.